This T cell receptor (beta chain) was recorded in a study of T cell responses to AZD1222 COVID-19 vaccine (dated by TCRdb to the early 2020s). Looking at the study overall: TCR sequencing was performed for roughly 250 trial participants, of whom 200 to 210 were given two doses of AZD1222 and approximately 26 were given two doses of MenACWY control vaccine. Trial participants were enrolled into age subgroups of 18-55, 56-69 and 70-plus years, which contained 148, 28 and 57 TCR-sequenced participants, respectively. Overall results and qualifications from the work: The 56-69-year group was small, and its depth increase did not reach significance, likely because of low power. Only five to seven AZD1222 recipients were SARS-CoV-2 seropositive at baseline, limiting conclusions about previously exposed vaccinees. The vaccine-associated CD4 TCRs covered the entire spike protein, and the dominant responses fell in regions 160-218 and 743-854. After two AZD1222 doses, both the breadth and the depth of spike-specific TCRs were significantly higher than at day 0 and than in MenACWY recipients. Nearly half of unique spike-specific TCRs reportedly recognized epitopes outside regions mutated in the B.1.351 and B.1.1.7 variants. Participants were mostly white British, with more females than males. The authors suggested clonal diversity may have been underestimated. Because no day 14 peak-response samples were available, repertoires were characterized only after the peak T cell response.

The CDR3 regions of human TCRbeta chains were analyzed by immunosequencing. The authors processed their data as follows. TCRs in the repertoires were matched against a reference library of SARS-CoV-2-specific TCRs that had been generated with the MIRA antigen-specificity platform. Breadth was defined as the fraction of unique TCRs that were SARS-CoV-2-associated. Depth was defined as the fraction of total T cells that were SARS-CoV-2-associated. Using the MIRA data, every spike-specific TCR was mapped to the spike region that the TCR reacted to and assigned to either a CD4 or a CD8 class. Log10-transformed breadth and depth values were compared by one-way ANOVA with Sidak's multiple comparisons tests. TCRdb's version of the immuneACCESS table is confined to in-frame rearrangements and falls short of the full clone set. An unresolved V gene accounts for under half of the shortfall where checked; the remainder is of unknown origin. Clone size and the V and J calls come from that table; the DNA yielded D and trimming. The sample records some 250,000 clones, 90% to 95% of which are singletons. The ten largest clones take up around 0.58% of the sample.

From the germline V gene, CDR1 is MNHEY and CDR2 is SVGAGI. V ends up 6 bases short and J 7 bases short, with an unmatched junction base count of 12. Spanning cysteine to phenylalanine, the CDR3 consists of 15 amino acids. Only the CDR3 DNA is retained, 45 bases long and in frame from the first base. The meaning of the sample's time point label: about 28 days (+/-7) after the second vaccine dose. AZD1222 recipients given second doses at about 4 weeks or at about 12 weeks were pooled, since spike-specific TCR depth and breadth were not found to differ between the two schedules. Samples from vaccinated people were obtained from the UK trials COV001 and COV002, which included a single-blind randomized controlled phase 2/3 trial of AZD1222 (ChAdOx1 nCoV-19) in healthy adults. For TCRbeta chain sequencing, PBMC samples were collected from trial participants at day 0 and at day 28 after the second dose.

As for this clone: It lacks a known antigen. No qualities accompany the bases; no much larger clone lies one base away.

The chain employs TRBV6-5 and TRBJ1-5, with 7 junctional bases fitting TRBD1. The sequence derives from an adult who received the AZD1222 COVID-19 vaccine. Here the sequenced sample was peripheral blood, taken 28 days after the second AZD1222 dose. The nucleotide sequence reads TGTGCCAGCAGCTCCACTACAGGGGTGGGACAGCCCCAGCATTTT. The translation is CASSSTTGVGQPQHF.